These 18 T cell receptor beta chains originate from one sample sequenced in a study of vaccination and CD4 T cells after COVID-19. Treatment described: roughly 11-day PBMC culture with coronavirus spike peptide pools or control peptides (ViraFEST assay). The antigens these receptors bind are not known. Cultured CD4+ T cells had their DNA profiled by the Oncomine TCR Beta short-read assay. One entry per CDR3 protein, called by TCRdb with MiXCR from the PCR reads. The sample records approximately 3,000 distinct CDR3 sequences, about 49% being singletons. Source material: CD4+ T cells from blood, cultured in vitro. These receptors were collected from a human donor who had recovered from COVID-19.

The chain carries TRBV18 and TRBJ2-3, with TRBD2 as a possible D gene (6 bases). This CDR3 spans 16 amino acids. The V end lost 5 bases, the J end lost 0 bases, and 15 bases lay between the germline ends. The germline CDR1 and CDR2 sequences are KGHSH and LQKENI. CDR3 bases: TGTGCCAGCTCAGCCGGGACTTCCCCTAGCACAGATACGCAGTATTTT. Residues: CASSAGTSPSTDTQYF.

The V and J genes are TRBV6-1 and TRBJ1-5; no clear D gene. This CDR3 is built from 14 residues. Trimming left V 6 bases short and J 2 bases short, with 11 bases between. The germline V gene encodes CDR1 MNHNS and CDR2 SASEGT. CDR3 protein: CASRGSLGNQPQHF. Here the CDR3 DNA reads TGTGCCAGCAGGGGCAGCCTGGGCAATCAGCCCCAGCATTTT.

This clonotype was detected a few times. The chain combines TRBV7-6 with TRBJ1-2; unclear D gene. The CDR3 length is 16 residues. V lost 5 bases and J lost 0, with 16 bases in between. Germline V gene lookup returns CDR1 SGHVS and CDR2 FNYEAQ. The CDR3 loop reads CASSPWQDRPNYGYTF. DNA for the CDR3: TGTGCCAGCAGCCCCTGGCAGGACCGTCCTAACTATGGCTACACCTTC.

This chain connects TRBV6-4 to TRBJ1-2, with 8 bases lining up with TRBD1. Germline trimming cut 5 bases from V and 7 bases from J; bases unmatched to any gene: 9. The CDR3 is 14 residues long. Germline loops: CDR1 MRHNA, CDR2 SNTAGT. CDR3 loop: CASSPDRGGSGYTF. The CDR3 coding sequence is TGTGCCAGCAGTCCTGACAGGGGTGGGTCTGGCTACACCTTC.

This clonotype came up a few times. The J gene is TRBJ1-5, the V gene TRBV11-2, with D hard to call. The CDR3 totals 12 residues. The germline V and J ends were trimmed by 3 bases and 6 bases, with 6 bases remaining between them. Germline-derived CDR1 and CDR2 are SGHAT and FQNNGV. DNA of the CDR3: TGTGCCAGCAGCTTCCTCGGTCAGCCCCAGCATTTT. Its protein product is CASSFLGQPQHF. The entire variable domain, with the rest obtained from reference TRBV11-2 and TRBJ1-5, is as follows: EAGVAQSPRYKIIEKRQSVAFWCNPISGHATLYWYQQILGQGPKLLIQFQNNGVVDDSQLPKDRFSAERLKGVDSTLKIQPAKLEDSAVYLCASSFLGQPQHFGDGTRLSIL.

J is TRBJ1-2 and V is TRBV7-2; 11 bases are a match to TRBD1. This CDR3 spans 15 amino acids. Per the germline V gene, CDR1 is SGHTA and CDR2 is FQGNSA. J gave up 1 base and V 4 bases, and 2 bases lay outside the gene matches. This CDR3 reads CASSWTGGVNYGYTF. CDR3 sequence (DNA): TGTGCCAGCAGCTGGACAGGGGGCGTTAACTATGGCTACACCTTC.

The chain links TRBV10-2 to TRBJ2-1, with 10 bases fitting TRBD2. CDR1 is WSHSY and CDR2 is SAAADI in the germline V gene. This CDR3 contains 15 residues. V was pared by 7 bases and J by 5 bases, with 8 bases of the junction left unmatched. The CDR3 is CASKGPSGGNNEQFF. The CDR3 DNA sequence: TGCGCCAGCAAGGGCCCTAGCGGGGGAAACAATGAGCAGTTCTTC.

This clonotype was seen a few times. The CDR3 loop reads CASSEAQGWGSQPQHF. CDR3 bases: TGTGCCAGCAGTGAAGCGCAAGGTTGGGGTAGTCAGCCCCAGCATTTT. The V gene is TRBV6-1, the J gene TRBJ1-5; D not certain. The CDR3 contains 16 residues. Germline assignment: CDR1 MNHNS and CDR2 SASEGT. Trimming shortened V by 0 bases and J by 6 bases, and 15 bases separated the two germline ends.

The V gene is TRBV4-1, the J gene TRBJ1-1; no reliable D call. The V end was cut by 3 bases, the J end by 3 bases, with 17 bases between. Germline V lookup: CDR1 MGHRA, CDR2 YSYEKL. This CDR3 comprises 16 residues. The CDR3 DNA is TGCGCCAGCAGCCAGCTATTGGGCCGGAGAGACACTGAAGCTTTCTTT. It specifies CASSQLLGRRDTEAFF.

The CDR3 loop is CATHEGMNEKLFF. DNA for the CDR3: TGTGCCACCCATGAGGGGATGAATGAAAAACTGTTTTTT. V usage is TRBV10-3 and J usage is TRBJ1-4, with TRBD1 as a possible D gene (5 bases). The V end was cut by 10 bases, the J end by 5 bases, with 14 bases between. Germline CDR1 and CDR2: ENHRY and SYGVKD. The CDR3 is 13 amino acids.

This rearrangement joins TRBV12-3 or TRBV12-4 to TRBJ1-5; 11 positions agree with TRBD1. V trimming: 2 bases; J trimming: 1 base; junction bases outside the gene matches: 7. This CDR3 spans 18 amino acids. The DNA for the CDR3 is TGTGCCAGCAGTTTAACCTGGACAGGGGGCGAGAGCAATCAGCCCCAGCATTTT. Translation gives CASSLTWTGGESNQPQHF.

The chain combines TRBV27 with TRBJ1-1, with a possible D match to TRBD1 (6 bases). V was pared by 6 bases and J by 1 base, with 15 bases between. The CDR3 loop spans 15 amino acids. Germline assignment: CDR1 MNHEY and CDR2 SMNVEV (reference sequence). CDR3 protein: CASSRNLQGNTEAFF. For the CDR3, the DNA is TGTGCCAGCAGCCGAAACTTACAGGGGAACACTGAAGCTTTCTTT.

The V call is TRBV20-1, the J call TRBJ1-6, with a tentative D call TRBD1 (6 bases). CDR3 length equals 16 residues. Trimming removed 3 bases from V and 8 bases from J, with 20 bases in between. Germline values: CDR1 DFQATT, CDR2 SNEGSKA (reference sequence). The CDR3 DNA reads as TGCAGTGCTAGCAGGTTGGGGGCCCCAGTAGATTCACCCCTCCACTTT. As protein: CSASRLGAPVDSPLHF.

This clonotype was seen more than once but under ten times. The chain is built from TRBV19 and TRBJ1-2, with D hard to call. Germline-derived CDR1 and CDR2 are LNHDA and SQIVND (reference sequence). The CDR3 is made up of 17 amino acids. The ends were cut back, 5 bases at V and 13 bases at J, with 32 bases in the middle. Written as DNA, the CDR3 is TGTGCCAGTAGTGGTTTATCGAGCGGGCCGGCCCGAGAGATCAGCACCTTC. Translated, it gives CASSGLSSGPAREISTF.

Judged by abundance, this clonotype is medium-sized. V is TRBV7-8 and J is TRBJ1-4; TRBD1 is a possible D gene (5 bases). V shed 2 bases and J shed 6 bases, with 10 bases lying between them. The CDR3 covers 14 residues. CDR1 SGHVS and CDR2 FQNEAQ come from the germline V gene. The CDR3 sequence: CASSLYGGDEKLFF. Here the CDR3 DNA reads TGTGCCAGCAGCTTATATGGGGGGGATGAAAAACTGTTTTTT.

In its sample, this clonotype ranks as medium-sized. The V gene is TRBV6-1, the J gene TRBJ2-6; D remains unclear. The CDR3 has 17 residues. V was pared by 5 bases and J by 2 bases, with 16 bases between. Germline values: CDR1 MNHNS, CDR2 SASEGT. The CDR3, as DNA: TGTGCCAGCAGTCCTAGTGGTAGTTCTCCTGGGGCCAACGTCCTGACTTTC. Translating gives CASSPSGSSPGANVLTF.

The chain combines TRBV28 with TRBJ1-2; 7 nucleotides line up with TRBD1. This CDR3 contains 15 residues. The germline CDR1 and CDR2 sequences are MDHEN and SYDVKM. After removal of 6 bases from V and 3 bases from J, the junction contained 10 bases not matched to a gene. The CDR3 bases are TGTGCCAGCAGAGGAAGTCCAGGGGGTGACTATGGCTACACCTTC. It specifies CASRGSPGGDYGYTF.

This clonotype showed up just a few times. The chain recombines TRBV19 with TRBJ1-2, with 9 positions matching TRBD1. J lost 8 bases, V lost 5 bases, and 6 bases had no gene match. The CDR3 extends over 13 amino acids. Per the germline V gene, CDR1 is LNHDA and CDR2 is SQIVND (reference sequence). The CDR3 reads CASSRTGGKGYTF. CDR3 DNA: TGTGCCAGTAGTCGTACAGGGGGCAAAGGCTACACCTTC.